In this sample, the clone carrying this T cell receptor (beta chain) turned up a few times. What it recognizes is unknown. Next came a second PCR, run for about 6 to 12 cycles, which used a sample-barcoded 5' primer along with a J-beta primer mix. One entry per CDR3 protein, called by TCRdb with MiXCR from the 5' RACE reads. The sample has about 930,000 distinct CDR3 sequences; roughly 29% are singletons. This record belongs to a study of blood T cells in healthy people across ages. Overall study: The template switching approach captured approximately one barcoded beta molecule for every two T cells. Study-level results: Investigators treated diversity estimates from one million T cells as underestimates. With donor CMV status unknown, expanded clonotype changes were possibly confounded.

Trimming removed 4 bases from V and 5 bases from J, with 18 bases in between. In germline, CDR1 is SGDLS, CDR2 YYNGEE. CDR3 size: 15 residues. These sequences were also reported in another study, on T cells of mothers and their children.

The sample was blood. The chain links TRBV9 to TRBJ2-5, with a possible D match to TRBD1 (5 bases). The origin of this receptor is a woman between 35 and 50 years old in good health. For the CDR3, the DNA is TGTGCCAGCAGCCCCAGTAGGACAACTGGGGAGACCCAGTACTTC. Translated: CASSPSRTTGETQYF. The full variable domain, in which reference TRBV9 and TRBJ2-5 provide the parts outside the CDR3, is DSGVTQTPKHLITATGQRVTLRCSPRSGDLSVYWYQQSLDQGLQFLIQYYNGEERAKGNILERFSAQQFPDLHSELNLSSLELGDSALYFCASSPSRTTGETQYFGPGTRLLVL.